This T cell receptor (beta chain) was observed in a study of blood T cells in healthy people across ages. Through a sample-barcoded 5' primer and a J-beta primer mix, a second PCR was run for roughly 7 to 11 cycles. Using its own MiXCR run on the 5' RACE reads, TCRdb lists one record per CDR3 protein. This sample has hundreds of thousands of distinct CDR3 sequences, with around 48% found just once. Those donating, healthy Caucasian individuals from Russia, were aged roughly 6 to 95. Every sample gave at least 5.5 micrograms of total RNA when it was extracted. J lost 5 bases, V lost 1 base, and 9 bases had no gene match. The CDR3 has 16 amino acids. Germline CDR1 is SGHTA and CDR2 is FQGNSA. This clonotype was recorded a few times. Its antigen is still unknown. Overall study findings and caveats: More naive CD4+ cells and higher diversity marked long-lived donors relative to aged donors.

Sequencing was done on a sample of blood. The rearrangement joins TRBV7-2 to TRBJ2-5, with 8 bases aligning to TRBD2. The TCR was taken from a man aged 25-45 years in good health. The CDR3 protein is CASSLGVTSARETQYF. The CDR3 DNA sequence: TGTGCCAGCAGCTTAGGAGTGACTAGCGCCCGTGAGACCCAGTACTTC.